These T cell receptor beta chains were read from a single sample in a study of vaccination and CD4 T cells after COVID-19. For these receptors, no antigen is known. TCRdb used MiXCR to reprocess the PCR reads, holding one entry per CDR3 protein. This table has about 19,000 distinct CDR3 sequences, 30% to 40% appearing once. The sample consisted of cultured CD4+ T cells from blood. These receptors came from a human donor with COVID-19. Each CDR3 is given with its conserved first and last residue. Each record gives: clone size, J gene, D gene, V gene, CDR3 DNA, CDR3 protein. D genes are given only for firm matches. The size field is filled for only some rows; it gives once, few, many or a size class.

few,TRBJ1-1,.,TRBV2,TGTGCCAGCAGTGTGGCGGGGAACACTGAAGCTTTCTTT,CASSVAGNTEAFF
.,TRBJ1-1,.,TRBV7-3,TGTGCCAGCAGCCCCGGTCCTCAGAACACTGAAGCTTTCTTT,CASSPGPQNTEAFF
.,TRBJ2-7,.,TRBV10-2,TGCGCCAGCAGGGCTGGACCGCCTGTAAGGTACGAGCAGTACTTC,CASRAGPPVRYEQYF
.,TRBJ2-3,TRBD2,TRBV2,TGTGCCAGCAGTGAATTCCAGTTGGGGACTAGGGCGGGACTCACAGATACGCAGTATTTT,CASSEFQLGTRAGLTDTQYF
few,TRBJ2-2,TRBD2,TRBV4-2,TGTGCCAGCAGCCAAGACTTATCCGGGACTACCACCGGGGAGCTGTTTTTT,CASSQDLSGTTTGELFF
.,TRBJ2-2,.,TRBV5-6,TGTGCCAGCAGCTTTCAGGTTAACACCGGGGAGCTGTTTTTT,CASSFQVNTGELFF
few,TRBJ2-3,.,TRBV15,TGTGCCACCAGCAGAGGGCAGTTTGGACACCGCACAGATACGCAGTATTTT,CATSRGQFGHRTDTQYF
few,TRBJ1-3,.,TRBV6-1,TGTGCCAGCGGGATTGGACATCTCTCTGGAAACACCATATATTTT,CASGIGHLSGNTIYF
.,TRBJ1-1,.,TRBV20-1,TGCAGTGCTAGAGCCACGGTCAAGAACACTGAAGCTTTCTTT,CSARATVKNTEAFF
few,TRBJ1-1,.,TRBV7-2,TGTGCCAGCAGCTTAGTTGCGGCAGGGATGAACACTGAAGCTTTCTTT,CASSLVAAGMNTEAFF
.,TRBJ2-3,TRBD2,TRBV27,TGTGCCAGCAGTTTAGCTAGCGGGGGGTTGACAGATACGCAGTATTTT,CASSLASGGLTDTQYF
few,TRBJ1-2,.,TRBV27,TGTGCCAGCAGTCTCAACTCCGGGCCTGGGAGGGGCTACACCTTC,CASSLNSGPGRGYTF
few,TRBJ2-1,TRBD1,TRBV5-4,TGTGCCAGCAGATTGGACAGGGACTCCTACAATGAGCAGTTCTTC,CASRLDRDSYNEQFF
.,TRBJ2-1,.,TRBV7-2,TGTGCCAGCAGCTTAGTGGGTGCTGCGGGGTCTCGAAATGAGCAGTTCTTC,CASSLVGAAGSRNEQFF
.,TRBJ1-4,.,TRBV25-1,TGTGCCAGCAGCCCCCTGGGGGGAGCTAATGAAAAACTGTTTTTT,CASSPLGGANEKLFF
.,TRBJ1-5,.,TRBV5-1,TGCGCCAGCAGCTTGGGGTCGCTACAGGGAGGCAATCAGCCCCAGCATTTT,CASSLGSLQGGNQPQHF
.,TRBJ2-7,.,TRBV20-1,TGCAGTACCCCACCGGGCCCGTTGGACGAGCAGTACTTC,CSTPPGPLDEQYF
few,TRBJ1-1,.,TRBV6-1,TGTGCCAGCAGTGAAGGAAATCAGGGGAGAGGTTTCTTT,CASSEGNQGRGFF
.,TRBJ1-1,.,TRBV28,TGTGCCAGCAGTCGAGGGATGAACACTGAAGCTTTCTTT,CASSRGMNTEAFF
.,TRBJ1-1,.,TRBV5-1,TGCGCCAGCAGCCAGGACGGGGGCCGACCTACTGAAGCTTTCTTT,CASSQDGGRPTEAFF
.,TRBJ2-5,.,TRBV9,TGTGCCAGCAGCCCTGATGGGGTGCGCGGGAAGACCCAGTACTTC,CASSPDGVRGKTQYF
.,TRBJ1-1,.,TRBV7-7,TGTGCTAGCAGCTTCGGACTGGGGACTGAAGCTTTCTTT,CASSFGLGTEAFF
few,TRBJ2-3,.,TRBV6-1,TGTGCCAGCGGAAGGGACACAGATACGCAGTATTTT,CASGRDTDTQYF
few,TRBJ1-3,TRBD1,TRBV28,TGTGCCAGCAGCCCCCCGGGACAGGGTCCTGGAAACACCATATATTTT,CASSPPGQGPGNTIYF
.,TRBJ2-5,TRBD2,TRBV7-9,TGTGCCAGCAGCTTAAGGGCGGGGGGTATAGCGGAGACCCAGTACTTC,CASSLRAGGIAETQYF
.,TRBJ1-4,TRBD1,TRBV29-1,TGCAGCGTTGCAGAGGGGACAGGGGGCGGAAAACTGTTTTTT,CSVAEGTGGGKLFF
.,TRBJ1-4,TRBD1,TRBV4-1,TGCGCCAGCAGCCAAGACCTGGGACAGGGGAGACGTGCTAATGAAAAACTGTTTTTT,CASSQDLGQGRRANEKLFF
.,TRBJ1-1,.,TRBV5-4,TGTGCCAGCAGTCGACAGTCGAACACTGAAGCTTTCTTT,CASSRQSNTEAFF
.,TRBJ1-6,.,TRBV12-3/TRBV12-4,TGTGCCAGCAGTTTAAAGGGAGCAGGGCGGGGTAATTCACCCCTCCACTTT,CASSLKGAGRGNSPLHF
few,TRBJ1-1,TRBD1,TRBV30,TGTGCCTGGAGTGTAGGGACAGGGACCTATGAAGCTTTCTTT,CAWSVGTGTYEAFF
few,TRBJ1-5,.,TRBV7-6,TGTGCCAGCAGCTTAGTGAGGGAATTTGACAATCAGCCCCAGCATTTT,CASSLVREFDNQPQHF
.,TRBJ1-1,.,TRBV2,TGTGCCAGCAGCCCCCCTATGGTAGGGGCAAACACTGAAGCTTTCTTT,CASSPPMVGANTEAFF
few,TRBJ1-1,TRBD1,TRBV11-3,TGTGCCAGCAGCTGGACAGGGGCGAGCACTGAAGCTTTCTTT,CASSWTGASTEAFF
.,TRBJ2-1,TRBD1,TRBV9,TGTGCCAGCAGCGCCAACCGGGACAGGGGCCTTGAGCAGTTCTTC,CASSANRDRGLEQFF
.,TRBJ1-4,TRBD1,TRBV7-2,TGTGCCACCGGGACAGGGGGTGAAAAACTGTTTTTT,CATGTGGEKLFF
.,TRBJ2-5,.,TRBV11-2,TGTGCCAGCAGCTTCGGGGTGCAAGAGACCCAGTACTTC,CASSFGVQETQYF
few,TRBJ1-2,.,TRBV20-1,TGCAGTGGGTATTGGACAGCCGGCTACACCTTC,CSGYWTAGYTF
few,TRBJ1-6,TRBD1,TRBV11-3,TGTGCCAGCAGCGGACGGACAGGCGTCAATTCACCCCTCCACTTT,CASSGRTGVNSPLHF
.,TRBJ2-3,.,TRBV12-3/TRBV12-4,TGTGCCAGCAGGATCACAGATACGCAGTATTTT,CASRITDTQYF
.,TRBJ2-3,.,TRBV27,TGTGCCAGCAGTCTCGGGACCACCATGGGGACAGATACGCAGTATTTT,CASSLGTTMGTDTQYF
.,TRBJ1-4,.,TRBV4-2,TGTGCCAGCAGCCAAGATGGCAGGGTTTCAACTAATGAAAAACTGTTTTTT,CASSQDGRVSTNEKLFF
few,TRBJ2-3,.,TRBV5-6,TGTGCCAGCAGTTTTGTTGCAGTCAGCACAGATACGCAGTATTTT,CASSFVAVSTDTQYF
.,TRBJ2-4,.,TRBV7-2,TGTGCCAGCAGCTTAGGGAATCCCAAAAACATTCAGTACTTC,CASSLGNPKNIQYF
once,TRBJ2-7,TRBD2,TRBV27,TGTGCCAGCAGACTCACTAGCGGGGGGGGATCCTACGAGCGGTACTTC,CASRLTSGGGSYERYF
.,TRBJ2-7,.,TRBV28,TGTGCCAGCAGGCCCGGACCGCTCCCATCCTACGAGCAGTACTTC,CASRPGPLPSYEQYF
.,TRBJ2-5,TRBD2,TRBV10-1,TGCGCCAGCCGGCGAGGGACTACGAAAGAGACCCAGTACTTC,CASRRGTTKETQYF
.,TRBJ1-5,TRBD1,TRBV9,TGTGCCAGCAGCAGGGACAGGGCCAATCAGCCCCAGCATTTT,CASSRDRANQPQHF
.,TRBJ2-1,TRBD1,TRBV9,TGTGCCAGCAGCGCCAGGGACAGGCCCTACAATGAGCAGTTCTTC,CASSARDRPYNEQFF
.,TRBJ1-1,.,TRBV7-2,TGTGCCAGCCACCCCCCCCGGGGGGTGCGGAAGGCTGAAGCTTTCTTT,CASHPPRGVRKAEAFF
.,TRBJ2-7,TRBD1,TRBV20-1,TGCAGTGCTAGTGACCCGGGACAGGGGGGTTACGAGCAGTACTTC,CSASDPGQGGYEQYF
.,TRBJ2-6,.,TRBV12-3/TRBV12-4,TGTGCCAGCAGTCCGGACTCTGGGGCCAACGTCCTGACTTTC,CASSPDSGANVLTF
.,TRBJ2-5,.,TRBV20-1,TGCAGTGCTAGAGATCGTGTGCGGGGTCAAGAGACCCAGTACTTC,CSARDRVRGQETQYF
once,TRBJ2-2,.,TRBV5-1,TGCGCCAGCAGCTCCACCCTGCCCACCGGGGAGCTGTTTTTT,CASSSTLPTGELFF